The present entry profiles one T cell receptor beta chain with its context. The record originates from a study of blood T cell repertoires in COVID-19. Turning to the study itself: Researchers got acute and convalescent COVID-19 samples from the United States, Italy and Spain. The cDNA or gDNA used as material had been derived from T cells, B-cell-depleted T cells, or PBMCs.

The data were produced by immunoSEQ multiplex PCR, yet TCRdb's version contains in-frame clones alone and is incomplete. The table shows hundreds of thousands of clones, with around 83% occurring only once. Trimming pared 3 bases from V and 0 bases from J, leaving 14 bases between. The CDR3 length is 16 residues. CDR1 is MNHEY and CDR2 is SMNVEV in the germline V gene (reference sequence). Sequenced: peripheral blood. The V gene is TRBV27, the J gene TRBJ1-2, with a possible D match to TRBD1 (6 bases). The receptor was isolated from a woman in her forties or fifties with acute or convalescent COVID-19. The CDR3: CASSLVRDTANYGYTF. The DNA for the CDR3 is TGTGCCAGCAGTTTGGTTAGGGACACCGCTAACTATGGCTACACCTTC.